The present entry profiles one T cell receptor (beta chain) with its context. The data stem from a study of shared clonotypes between healthy human individuals. Data came from immunoSEQ multiplex PCR; TCRdb stores just in-frame clones and leaves some out. The sample has millions of clones; approximately 94% are singletons. Naive CD8 cells lacked CD45RO and underwent positive selection for CCR7, leaving out terminally differentiated effector memory CD45RA+ cells. Healthy HIV-negative adults with no recent acute infections or vaccinations were recruited as donors. The CDR3 consists of 15 residues. V shed 2 bases and J shed 4 bases, with 15 bases lying between them. Per the germline V gene, CDR1 is GTSNPN and CDR2 is SVGIG (reference sequence).

This rearrangement joins TRBV30 to TRBJ2-1, with D possibly being TRBD1 or TRBD2 (5 bases each). The sequence was obtained from a man aged 18 to 29 in good health. Some clones in this sample may be carry-over from other donors' samples. What was sequenced was naive CD8+ T cells from PBMCs. The CDR3 DNA follows: TGTGCCTGGAGTCGAGGGGTCTACCTTTACAATGAGCAGTTCTTC. Translating gives CAWSRGVYLYNEQFF.